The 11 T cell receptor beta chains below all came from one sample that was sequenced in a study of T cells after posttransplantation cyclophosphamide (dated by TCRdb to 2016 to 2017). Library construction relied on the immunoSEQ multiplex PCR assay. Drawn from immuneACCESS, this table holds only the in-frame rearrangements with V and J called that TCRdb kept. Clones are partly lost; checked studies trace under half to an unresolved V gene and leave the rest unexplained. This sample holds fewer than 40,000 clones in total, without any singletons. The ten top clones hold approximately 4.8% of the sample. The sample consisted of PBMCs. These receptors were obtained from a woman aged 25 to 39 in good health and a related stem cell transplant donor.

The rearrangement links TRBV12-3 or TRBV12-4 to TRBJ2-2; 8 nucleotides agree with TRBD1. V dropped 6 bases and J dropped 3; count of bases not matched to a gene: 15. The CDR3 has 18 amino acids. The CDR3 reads CASRPPRLGQGHTGELFF. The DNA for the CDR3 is TGTGCCAGCAGACCTCCCCGCCTCGGACAGGGTCACACCGGGGAGCTGTTTTTT.

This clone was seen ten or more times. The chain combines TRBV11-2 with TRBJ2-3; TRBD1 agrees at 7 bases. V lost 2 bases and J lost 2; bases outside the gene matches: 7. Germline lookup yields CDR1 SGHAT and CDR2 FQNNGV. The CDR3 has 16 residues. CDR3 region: CASSLSWTGPTDTQYF. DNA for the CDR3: TGTGCCAGCAGCTTATCGTGGACAGGACCCACAGATACGCAGTATTTT.

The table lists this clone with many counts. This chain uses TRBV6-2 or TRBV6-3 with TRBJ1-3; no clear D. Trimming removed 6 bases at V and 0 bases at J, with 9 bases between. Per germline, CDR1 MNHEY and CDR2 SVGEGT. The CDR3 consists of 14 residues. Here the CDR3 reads CASSPSVSGNTIYF. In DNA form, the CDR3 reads TGTGCCAGCAGCCCCAGCGTCTCTGGAAACACCATATATTTT.

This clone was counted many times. The CDR3 loop is CASRESGTSVYNEQFF. The DNA of the CDR3 is TGCGCCAGCAGGGAGTCCGGGACTAGCGTTTACAATGAGCAGTTCTTC. The rearrangement uses TRBV5-1 and TRBJ2-1; 10 nucleotides line up with TRBD2. CDR1 is SGHRS and CDR2 is YFSETQ in the germline V gene. This CDR3 spans 16 amino acids. J gave up 4 bases and V 5 bases, and 9 bases lay outside the gene matches.

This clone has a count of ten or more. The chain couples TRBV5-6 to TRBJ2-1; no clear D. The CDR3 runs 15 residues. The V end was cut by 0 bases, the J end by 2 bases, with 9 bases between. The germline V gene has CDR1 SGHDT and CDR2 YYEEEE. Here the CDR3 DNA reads TGTGCCAGCAGCTTGGGTTTTACGGCCTACAATGAGCAGTTCTTC. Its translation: CASSLGFTAYNEQFF.

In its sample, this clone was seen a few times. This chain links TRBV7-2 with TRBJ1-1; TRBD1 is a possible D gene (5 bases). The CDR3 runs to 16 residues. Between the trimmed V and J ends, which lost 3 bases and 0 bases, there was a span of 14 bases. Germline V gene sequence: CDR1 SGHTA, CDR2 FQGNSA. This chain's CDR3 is CASSFGGYRMNTEAFF. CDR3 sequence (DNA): TGTGCCAGCAGCTTTGGGGGGTATCGAATGAACACTGAAGCTTTCTTT.

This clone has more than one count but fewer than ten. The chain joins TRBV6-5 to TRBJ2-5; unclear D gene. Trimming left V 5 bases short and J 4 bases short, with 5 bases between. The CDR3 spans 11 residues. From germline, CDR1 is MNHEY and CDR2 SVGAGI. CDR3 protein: CASSGRETQYF. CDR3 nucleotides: TGTGCCAGCAGTGGTAGAGAGACCCAGTACTTC.

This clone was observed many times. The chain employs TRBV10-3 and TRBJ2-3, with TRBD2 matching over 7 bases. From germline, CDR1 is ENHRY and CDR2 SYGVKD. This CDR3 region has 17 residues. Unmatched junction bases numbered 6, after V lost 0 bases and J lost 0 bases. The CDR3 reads CAISESATSRSTDTQYF. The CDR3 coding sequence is TGTGCCATCAGTGAGTCGGCGACTAGCCGTAGCACAGATACGCAGTATTTT.

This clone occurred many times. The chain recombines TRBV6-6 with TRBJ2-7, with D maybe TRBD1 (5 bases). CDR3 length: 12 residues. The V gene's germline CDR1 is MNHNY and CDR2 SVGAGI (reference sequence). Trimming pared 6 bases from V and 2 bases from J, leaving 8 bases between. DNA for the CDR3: TGTGCCAGCAGGCAGGACACCTACGAGCAGTACTTC. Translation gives CASRQDTYEQYF.

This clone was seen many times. The CDR3 reads CASVRFYEQFF. CDR3 in DNA: TGTGCCAGCGTCAGGTTCTATGAGCAGTTCTTC. The chain links TRBV28 to TRBJ2-1; D is unclear. The CDR3 runs 11 residues. CDR1 and CDR2 (germline): MDHEN, SYDVKM. Trimming left V 8 bases short and J 8 bases short, with 10 bases between.

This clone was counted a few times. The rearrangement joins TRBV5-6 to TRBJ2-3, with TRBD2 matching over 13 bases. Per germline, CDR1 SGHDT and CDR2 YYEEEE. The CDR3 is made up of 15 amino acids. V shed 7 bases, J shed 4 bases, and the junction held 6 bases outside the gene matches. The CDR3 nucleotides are TGTGCCAGCCTGGAACTAGCGGGGGGGCCAGATACGCAGTATTTT. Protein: CASLELAGGPDTQYF.